This T cell receptor beta chain originates from a study of graft-versus-host responses after intestinal transplantation. In germline, CDR1 is SGHRS, CDR2 YFSETQ. The CDR3 has 13 residues. The V gene end was trimmed by 0 bases and the J gene end by 7 bases; junction bases not matched to a gene: 0. Study observations and caveats: GvH clones were found in recipient marrow; some appeared first in ileum or blood. Graft-donor T cell macrochimerism coincided with high graft-versus-host to host-versus-graft clonal ratios in allografts.

The repertoire was sequenced with immunoSEQ multiplex PCR; TCRdb's copy has only in-frame clones and lacks some. This table holds fewer than 70,000 clones, more than 90% found once. Concerning this clone: The antigen remains undetermined.

The chain combines TRBV5-1 with TRBJ1-5; 8 bases align to TRBD1. The starting material was bone marrow, obtained 734 days after intestinal transplantation. The TCR originated in a human patient who received an intestinal transplant, so some T cells may come from the graft donor. CDR3 amino acids: CASSLGQGQPQHF. Here the CDR3 DNA reads TGCGCCAGCAGCTTGGGACAGGGGCAGCCCCAGCATTTT.